This TCR beta chain was profiled in a study of cytomegalovirus exposure and HLA in healthy donors (dated 2017 in TCRdb). In the study overall: According to an earlier analysis of 550 to 750 of the donors, 150 million to 200 million T cells yielded roughly 100 million unique TCR beta sequences and roughly 280 Gb of sequence data. An early release that covered some 640 HLA-typed donors contained about 300 gigabases of sequencing data and approximately 85 million unique TCR sequences. The genetic ancestry cluster associated with self-reported Caucasian donors included 81% of the roughly 410 genotyped donors. The aim of the study was to test whether cataloging public T cell receptors could identify signatures of past pathogen exposure. Using immunosequencing, the study profiled T cell repertoires from some 670 subjects and related those repertoires to cytomegalovirus serostatus. Along with the roughly 670-subject first cohort, a separate validation cohort of over a hundred different subjects was used. To predict cytomegalovirus infection status, the study combined high-throughput TCR immunosequencing, statistical association of individual TCRs with disease status, and machine learning. A later analysis re-examined previously published TCR beta repertoires from over 500 donors and added high-resolution HLA genotyping to investigate patterns of TCR occurrence. In the later analysis, no new phenotypic data were used to find candidate immune exposures; instead, reliance was placed on TCR beta sequences and their occurrence across donors. To decide whether each TCR beta V gene segment behaved as functional or pseudogenic, an earlier analysis of some 570 of the donors relied on high-throughput TCR beta sequencing. Donor age, sex, ethnicity and CMV serostatus were compiled alongside the repertoire data. In a later genetic analysis, genome-wide SNP genotypes for 398 of the 666 donors were used, and that subset was treated as a discovery cohort. Every discovery cohort repertoire had been produced on one sequencing platform. HLA typing covered class I and class II loci at four-digit resolution. Typing coverage differed by locus: A, B, C, DRB1 and DQB1 were typed in roughly 629-630 donors, DQA1 in roughly 510, DPA1 in around 580, and DPB1 in 450 to 490. Because of strong linkage in the cohort, five DR-DQ haplotypes were treated as single units for association and clustering. Across approximately 400 genotyped donors of the cohort, an average of 235,054 unique TCR beta nucleotide sequences per donor were sequenced, and approximately 19% of those sequences were non-productive.

What the study reported, not specific to this receptor: In a later analysis, about 16,000 TCR beta sequences were associated with specific HLA alleles at a false discovery rate of 0.05. An earlier analysis of approximately 540 of the donors showed that most TCR beta V segments appeared in productive rearrangements either about 87% or about 30% of the time, which broadly matched IMGT annotations. A further reported finding was that TCR beta sequences accurately predicted the HLA-A and HLA-B alleles for most subjects in the first cohort. The study gave a list of some 150 TCR beta chains associated with cytomegalovirus. The earlier analysis of some 560 of the donors excluded over 15 rarely observed V segments, including chromosome 9 orphons, because counts were too low. In a later analysis, the rate of TCR association differed among HLA loci, with DRB1 alleles having the most associated TCRs and HLA-C alleles having the fewest. In vitro tests confirmed that a few of the cytomegalovirus-associated TCR beta chains recognize cytomegalovirus antigens. Because HLA typing was missing for some donors at each locus, association tests included only the typed subset. The cohort was sequenced for TCR beta chains only, and without alpha or paired-chain data the features that could be detected were limited. Presence/absence analyses assumed roughly uniform sequencing depth across donors, an assumption that may not hold. An association between a missense DCLRE1C variant and V-gene and J-gene trimming of TCR beta chains was found in a later genetic analysis and replicated in an independent cohort. The only immune exposure information available for the cohort was CMV serostatus. Linkage disequilibrium might explain the correlated functional status among segregating V segments, but an unknown experimental factor could not be excluded. The authors suggested that the approach could potentially be generalized to other disease states and immunological phenotypes. In a later analysis, several top co-occurrence clusters were reported to appear linked to parvovirus B19, influenza, CMV and Epstein-Barr virus. A later genetic analysis reported fewer N-insertions in productive TCRs among donors in an Asian-associated ancestry cluster than the roughly 640-donor mean. The classifier was reported to diagnose cytomegalovirus status with high specificity and sensitivity in both the original cohort and the validation cohort. In a later analysis, HLA-associated TCR beta chains showed more clonal expansion and lower generation probabilities than non-associated chains that were equally common. Most TCR sequences were seen in very few donors, while some public TCRs were found in many individuals. A later analysis found that most CMV-associated TCR beta chains appeared HLA-restricted, with HLA associations seemingly driven largely by CMV exposure. Because the 87-base-pair reads could not distinguish some IMGT-functional V segments, including TRBV6-2 and TRBV6-3, those segments were excluded. When HLA alleles, especially DR and DQ, strongly co-occurred, attributing TCR associations to individual alleles was difficult. A cluster of highly shared sequence variants was judged likely to be a technical artifact of the sequencing pipeline.

This clone was counted a few times. Its binding antigen is unknown. No much larger clonotype is one base removed from it; base qualities were not supplied. In total, fewer than 750 healthy bone marrow donors made up the cohort. All cohort members were sampled while nominally healthy, although unrecorded immune exposures were likely present. The donor was CMV seropositive and was included in the group of around 300 seropositive cohort members. A peripheral blood sample was provided by each donor, and peripheral blood mononuclear cells were used for TCR beta sequencing. The Qiagen DNeasy Blood Extraction Kit was used to extract genomic DNA from the blood cell samples. Libraries were made using the immunoSEQ multiplex PCR assay. The multiplex PCR relied on a mix of 60 forward primers for TCR Vbeta segments and 13 reverse primers for TCR Jbeta segments. A multiplex PCR assay on genomic DNA amplified the CDR3 region of rearranged TCR beta genes. The Illumina HiSeq System was used to sequence the amplified TCR beta libraries as 87-base-pair reads. Concerning the study's data processing: A later analysis tallied around 80 million unique TCR beta chains across the 666 repertoires, and approximately 12 million of those chains were shared by two or more donors. To remove PCR and sequencing errors, raw reads were error-corrected and collapsed into unique sequences using a nearest-neighbor algorithm that merged closely related sequences. CDR3 sequences were aligned to IMGT reference sequences to assign V, D and J gene segments. Each retained sequence needed at least a six-nucleotide match to both a V gene segment and a J gene segment. A rearrangement was called productive if the CDR3 had no stop codons and remained in frame with V and J, and every other rearrangement was called non-productive. CDR3 was defined by IMGT convention, running from the second conserved V-encoded cysteine to the conserved J-encoded phenylalanine. The earlier analysis of 587 of the donors excluded sequences that lacked an unambiguous match to a single V gene segment. In an earlier analysis of about 590 of the donors, a V segment was called functional when productive rearrangements were above 56.7%, and segregating when the standard deviation between donors exceeded 5%. A statistical classification framework was built for diagnosing cytomegalovirus status from the catalog of TCR beta chain sequences. V and J gene assignment, in a later analysis, came from comparing TCR nucleotide sequences with IMGT/GENE-DB human TR gene sequences. In a later analysis, CDR3 sequences and most-parsimonious VDJ recombination scenarios were assigned using the TCRdist pipeline. In a later analysis, every TCR beta chain was defined by the combination of its CDR3 amino acid sequence and its V-gene family, and reads without a unique V-gene family were dropped. A later analysis removed 550 to 650 highly shared, low-generation-probability nucleotide sequences to deal with suspected cross-contamination and a sequencing artifact. For each public chain, a later analysis derived a clonal expansion index from normalized ranks of inferred template counts within each repertoire. In a later analysis, generation probabilities were computed with a VDJ recombination model fitted to out-of-frame rearrangements, and the resulting probabilities were checked against IGoR. A later analysis scored TCR-TCR, TCR-HLA and TCR-CMV co-occurrence with hypergeometric tests, applying a repertoire-size bias correction to TCR pairs. To estimate false discovery rates, a later analysis permuted the HLA or CMV assignments 20 times. In a later analysis, co-occurring TCRs were grouped using DBSCAN, and TCRdist sequence similarity was added for clustering within HLA-allele-positive subsets. Repertoires with fewer than 30,000 or more than 120,000 public chains were left out of co-occurrence clustering, as were four to six repertoires with anomalous nucleotide sharing. This immuneACCESS table, as held by TCRdb, lists in-frame sequences with V and J called but not all clones. Of the missing ones, under half trace to an unresolved V gene in checked studies; the others have no known cause. V and J calls and clone size follow that table, whereas D and trimming were derived from the DNA. In this sample the table shows 85,000 to 130,000 clones, 10% of which occur a single time. The ten largest clones represent around 5.9% of the sample.

From its cysteine to its phenylalanine, the CDR3 spans 13 amino acids. CDR3 DNA is the only sequence kept; it has 39 bases, read in frame from the first base. According to the germline V gene, CDR1 reads MNHEY and CDR2 reads SVGAGI. V is reduced by 4 bases and J by 11 bases, leaving a spacing of 16 bases between them. The receptor was isolated from a middle-aged man in good health and CMV-seropositive. The source material was PBMCs. The chain couples TRBV6-5 to TRBJ2-3; TRBD2 might be the D gene, on 6 matching bases. The bases read TGTGCCAGCAGTTCACCGGGACTTGGGCAGCAGTATTTT. Translation gives CASSSPGLGQQYF.